The 27 T cell receptor beta chains given below trace back to one sample, sequenced in a study of shared clonotypes between healthy human individuals. Data came from immunoSEQ multiplex PCR; TCRdb stores just in-frame clones and leaves some out. Altogether 2,500,000 or so clones are present, under 95% being singletons, with the ten largest covering 0.3% to 0.4%. Material for sequencing was naive CD4+ T cells from PBMCs. Stated subset: CD45RA+ positively selected. Every receptor here comes from a man aged 18 to 30 in good health. Some clones in this sample may be carry-over from other donors' samples.

J is TRBJ1-1 and V is TRBV6-1; D is unclear. Germline V gene data show CDR1 as MNHNS and CDR2 as SASEGT. V was trimmed by 3 bases and J by 0 bases, leaving 8 bases between them. CDR3 length equals 14 residues. CDR3 protein: CASSDGHLNTEAFF. For the CDR3, the DNA is TGTGCCAGCAGTGACGGGCATCTGAACACTGAAGCTTTCTTT.

As for this clone: The junction departs from the called germline gene at one end, perhaps through a read error. The chain couples TRBV7-2 to TRBJ2-3, with 7 bases that match TRBD2. Looked up from germline, CDR1 is SGHTA and CDR2 is FQGNSA. CDR3 size: 13 residues. CDR3 protein: CASSIAGADTQYF. For the CDR3, the DNA is TGTGCCAGCAGCATAGCGGGCGCAGATACGCAGTATTTT.

This chain uses TRBV29-1 with TRBJ1-4; D gene ambiguous. The V end was cut by 3 bases, the J end by 5 bases, with 10 bases between. Germline V gene data show CDR1 as SQVTM and CDR2 as ANQGSEA. The CDR3 consists of 13 residues. The CDR3 DNA reads as TGCAGCGTTGACCGGGGTTACAATGAAAAACTGTTTTTT. Protein sequence: CSVDRGYNEKLFF.

This clone was recorded a few times. CDR3: CASSLEQGMNTEAFF. As DNA, the CDR3 is TGCGCCAGCAGCTTGGAACAGGGCATGAACACTGAAGCTTTCTTT. J is TRBJ1-1 and V is TRBV5-1, with D possibly matching TRBD1 (6 bases). The germline gives CDR1 SGHRS, CDR2 YFSETQ. Trimming cost V 0 bases and J 0 bases, with 9 bases left between them. This CDR3 contains 15 residues. Filled out from reference TRBV5-1 and TRBJ1-1, the complete variable domain reads KAGVTQTPRYLIKTRGQQVTLSCSPISGHRSVSWYQQTPGQGLQFLFEYFSETQRNKGNFPGRFSGRQFSNSRSEMNVSTLELGDSALYLCASSLEQGMNTEAFFGQGTRLTVV.

This clone was observed once. The sample has other DNA sequences that encode this CDR3 too. V and J are TRBV11-1 and TRBJ2-7; 8 nucleotides agree with TRBD1. Losses at the gene ends were 1 base for V and 2 bases for J; bases not matched to a gene: 4. This CDR3 region has 15 residues. From germline, CDR1 is SGHAT and CDR2 FQDESV (reference sequence). CDR3 DNA sequence: TGTGCCAGCAGCTTAGGTGACAGGGGTCCCTACGAGCAGTACTTC. This gives the protein CASSLGDRGPYEQYF.

About this clone itself: Distinct nucleotide sequences in the sample also encode this CDR3. This chain links TRBV7-2 with TRBJ2-7; 7 positions match TRBD1. Germline V gene data show CDR1 as SGHTA and CDR2 as FQGNSA. V was clipped by 5 bases and J by 3 bases; unmatched bases: 4. The CDR3 covers 13 residues. This CDR3 reads CASSTRTGYEQYF. The CDR3 region has the DNA TGTGCCAGCAGCACCAGGACAGGCTACGAGCAGTACTTC.

V and J are TRBV28 and TRBJ2-2; 10 bases are shared with TRBD1. This CDR3 comprises 15 residues. V shed 6 bases and J 7 bases; nucleotides not matched to a gene: 8. Germline V gene data show CDR1 as MDHEN and CDR2 as SYDVKM. The CDR3, as DNA: TGTGCCAGCAGCCCCGGACAGGGGGAGATCGGGGAGCTGTTTTTT. This encodes CASSPGQGEIGELFF. The complete variable domain, with remaining parts taken from reference TRBV28 and TRBJ2-2, reads DVKVTQSSRYLVKRTGEKVFLECVQDMDHENMFWYRQDPGLGLRLIYFSYDVKMKEKGDIPEGYSVSREKKERFSLILESASTNQTSMYLCASSPGQGEIGELFFGEGSRLTVL.

This rearrangement joins TRBV2 to TRBJ1-4; D call uncertain. V shed 6 bases and J shed 14 bases, with 16 bases lying between them. CDR3 size: 12 residues. Germline V CDR1 and CDR2: SNHLY, FYNNEI. CDR3 protein: CASSTDSSTLFF. The CDR3 nucleotides are TGTGCCAGCAGCACTGATAGCTCTACCCTGTTTTTT.

The V call is TRBV2, the J call TRBJ2-7; D gene ambiguous. V was clipped by 4 bases and J by 5 bases, with 12 bases between them. Germline V lookup: CDR1 SNHLY, CDR2 FYNNEI. The CDR3 is 13 residues long. The CDR3 loop reads CASSGESEDEQYF. The CDR3 nucleotides are TGTGCCAGCAGTGGAGAGAGTGAGGACGAGCAGTACTTC.

A few counts support this clone. The sample carries other DNA sequences with the same CDR3. The rearrangement uses TRBV5-1 and TRBJ2-7; 10 bases agree with TRBD2. V was pared by 7 bases and J by 1 base, with 5 bases of the junction left unmatched. Germline loops: CDR1 SGHRS, CDR2 YFSETQ. This CDR3 is built from 14 residues. CDR3 sequence: CASSRTSGSYEQYF. In DNA form, the CDR3 reads TGCGCCAGCTCCCGGACTAGCGGATCCTACGAGCAGTACTTC.

This chain uses TRBV4-2 with TRBJ2-3, with a weak D call TRBD2 (6 bases). Trimming cost V 4 bases and J 2 bases, with 10 bases left between them. The CDR3 spans 14 residues. The germline CDR1 and CDR2 sequences are LGHNA and YNFKEQ. The chain's CDR3 is CASSLAENTDTQYF. The CDR3 coding sequence is TGTGCCAGCAGCCTAGCGGAGAACACAGATACGCAGTATTTT.

The genes are TRBV7-6 and TRBJ2-1; D unresolved. The CDR3 is made up of 16 amino acids. Trimming removed 5 bases from V and 0 bases from J, with 14 bases in between. From germline, CDR1 is SGHVS and CDR2 FNYEAQ. CDR3 coding DNA: TGTGCCAGCAGCCCGCGGTTAGATAGCTCCTACAATGAGCAGTTCTTC. It codes for CASSPRLDSSYNEQFF.

The genes are TRBV7-2 and TRBJ2-7; no reliable D call. Trimming removed 5 bases from V and 5 bases from J, with 13 bases in between. CDR1 is SGHTA, CDR2 FQGNSA, per germline. There are 13 residues in the CDR3. DNA of the CDR3: TGTGCCAGCAGCAACGACCTTGCGCACGAGCAGTACTTC. It translates to CASSNDLAHEQYF.

A note on this clone: The sample carries other DNA sequences with the same CDR3. V usage is TRBV5-1 and J usage is TRBJ1-1; D gene unclear. V lost 0 bases and J 1 base, leaving 10 bases between the germline ends. This CDR3 region has 15 residues. Germline V gene data show CDR1 as SGHRS and CDR2 as YFSETQ. In DNA, the CDR3 is TGCGCCAGCAGCTTGGTGCCGGGAACGAACACTGAAGCTTTCTTT. Translated, it gives CASSLVPGTNTEAFF.

The chain couples TRBV28 to TRBJ1-2, with D unclear. This CDR3 has 12 residues. V was cut by 7 bases and J by 6 bases, with 12 bases left in between. CDR1 MDHEN and CDR2 SYDVKM come from the germline V gene. CDR3 in amino acids: CASNPLGDGYTF. CDR3 DNA: TGTGCCAGCAATCCACTCGGGGATGGCTACACCTTC.

This clone was picked up a small number of times. This chain joins TRBV5-1 and TRBJ1-1, with D perhaps TRBD1 (5 bases). This CDR3 has 16 residues. V was cut by 0 bases and J by 1 base, with 13 bases left in between. The germline V gene encodes CDR1 SGHRS and CDR2 YFSETQ. The CDR3 is CASSLVTGAQNTEAFF. CDR3 nucleotides: TGCGCCAGCAGCTTGGTAACAGGCGCTCAGAACACTGAAGCTTTCTTT.

This clone showed up just a few times. The chain uses TRBV23-1 and TRBJ1-3; D is possibly TRBD1 (5 bases). TRBV23-1 is annotated as an ORF whose role is uncertain. V gave up 3 bases and J gave up 3 bases, with 12 bases separating them. The CDR3 runs to 15 residues. The DNA for the CDR3 is TGCGCCAGCAGTCAGGGGGACGTTGGTGGAAACACCATATATTTT. This translates into CASSQGDVGGNTIYF.

The chain is built from TRBV4-1 and TRBJ2-3, with 9 bases identical to TRBD2. The CDR3 is 14 residues long. CDR1 and CDR2 from the germline V gene are MGHRA and YSYEKL. With 6 bases clipped from V and 5 bases from J, the junction kept 6 bases outside the gene matches. CDR3 amino acids: CASRASGIGDTQYF. The CDR3 nucleotides read TGCGCCAGCAGGGCTAGCGGGATCGGAGATACGCAGTATTTT.

This chain connects TRBV11-3 to TRBJ2-2, with TRBD1 matching 7 bases. J was trimmed by 2 bases and V by 5 bases; bases with no gene match: 5. The CDR3 loop spans 15 amino acids. The V gene's germline CDR1 is SGHNT and CDR2 YENEEA. The CDR3 spells CASSLGQQNTGELFF. Here the CDR3 DNA reads TGTGCCAGCAGCCTGGGACAGCAAAACACCGGGGAGCTGTTTTTT. Complete variable domain (other parts from reference TRBV11-3 and TRBJ2-2): EAGVVQSPRYKIIEKKQPVAFWCNPISGHNTLYWYLQNLGQGPELLIRYENEEAVDDSQLPKDRFSAERLKGVDSTLKIQPAELGDSAVYLCASSLGQQNTGELFFGEGSRLTVL.

The rearrangement uses TRBV21-1 and TRBJ1-4. TRBV21-1 is flagged as a pseudogene. The CDR3 runs 15 residues. CDR3 coding DNA: TGTGCCAGCACCTCTAAGGAGGGGAAGAGTGAAAAACTGTTTTTT. As protein: CASTSKEGKSEKLFF.

The V and J genes are TRBV30 and TRBJ2-3; a weak D match, TRBD2 (7 bases). This CDR3 contains 14 residues. Trimming stripped 0 bases from V and 9 bases from J, with 16 bases between. Germline V lookup: CDR1 GTSNPN, CDR2 SVGIG (reference sequence). CDR3 nucleotide sequence: TGTGCCTGGAGTGTTGGGGGGGCCGGTCGGACGCAGTATTTT. Protein product: CAWSVGGAGRTQYF.

About this clone itself: A junction end diverges from the germline sequence, so it may reflect a read error. This same CDR3 is encoded by further DNA sequences in the sample. The V gene is TRBV5-1, the J gene TRBJ2-5, with D perhaps given as TRBD1 or TRBD2 (5 bases each). Germline V lookup: CDR1 SGHRS, CDR2 YFSETQ. The CDR3 loop spans 13 amino acids. The CDR3 spells CASSLGVEETQYF. The CDR3 bases are TGCGCCAGCAGTTTGGGGGTGGAAGAGACCCAGTACTTC.

The chain is built from TRBV29-1 and TRBJ1-5; 7 nucleotides agree with TRBD1. The CDR3 length is 13 residues. Germline V gene data show CDR1 as SQVTM and CDR2 as ANQGSEA. Trimming took 4 bases from V and 6 from J; bases not matched to a gene: 6. DNA of the CDR3: TGCAGCGTTGGGGAGGGGGCAGGTCAGCCCCAGCATTTT. It yields the protein CSVGEGAGQPQHF.

The chain couples TRBV9 to TRBJ2-5; 9 bases line up with TRBD1. This CDR3 is 14 amino acids long. V shed 3 bases, J shed 5 bases, and the junction held 5 bases outside the gene matches. Germline V gene sequence: CDR1 SGDLS, CDR2 YYNGEE. The chain's CDR3 is CASSATGGGETQYF. CDR3 DNA: TGTGCCAGCAGCGCGACAGGGGGAGGCGAGACCCAGTACTTC.

CDR3 DNA: TGCAGCGCCACCGGGACAGGGGGCTCCTACGAGCAGTACTTC. This gives the protein CSATGTGGSYEQYF. This chain links TRBV29-1 with TRBJ2-5, with 11 bases that match TRBD1. The J call could be wrong; TRBJ2-7 is a better fit for the DNA end. CDR3 length: 14 residues. Germline CDR1 is SQVTM and CDR2 is ANQGSEA.

V gene TRBV27 combines with J gene TRBJ2-7; 7 positions match TRBD2. Germline-derived CDR1 and CDR2 are MNHEY and SMNVEV (reference sequence). The CDR3 runs 13 residues. V trimming: 4 bases; J trimming: 6 bases; junction bases outside the gene matches: 6. The CDR3 DNA follows: TGTGCCAGCAGTTCCCGAACTAGCGTCGAGCAGTACTTC. It encodes CASSSRTSVEQYF.

V and J are TRBV30 and TRBJ2-5, with 10 bases aligning to TRBD2. The trim removed 2 bases at V and 4 bases at J, leaving 7 bases unmatched. Per the germline V gene, CDR1 is GTSNPN and CDR2 is SVGIG (reference sequence). This CDR3 has 15 residues. The CDR3 reads CAWSSNLAGGETQYF. DNA of the CDR3: TGTGCCTGGAGTTCCAATTTAGCGGGAGGAGAGACCCAGTACTTC.